This T cell receptor beta chain derives from a study of T cells in Graves' hyperthyroidism and ophthalmopathy. For the diagnoses, clinical symptoms, serum thyroxine and TRAb, thyroid ultrasound and orbital computed tomography were used. The PBMCs were sourced from fresh peripheral blood (about 9.6 ml). The CDR3 spans 17 residues. Germline CDR1 and CDR2: SGHVS and FNYEAQ. Between the trimmed V and J ends, which lost 5 bases and 0 bases, there was a span of 17 bases. RNA transcripts gave rise to amplified TCR beta CDR3 regions. The study used the HTBI primer set for a first-round RT-PCR of the TCR CDR3. TCRdb re-called the multiplex PCR reads with MiXCR, one entry per CDR3 protein. This table holds around 240,000 distinct CDR3 sequences, 15% to 20% found once. This clonotype was detected many times.

Sequenced material: blood. The source is a woman aged 18-35 years with Graves' ophthalmopathy. The chain is built from TRBV7-6 and TRBJ2-1; D might be TRBD1 or TRBD2, each matching 5 bases. The DNA for the CDR3 is TGTGCCAGCAGCAATCCTTATTGGGGACCCTCCTACAATGAGCAGTTCTTC. Translating it yields CASSNPYWGPSYNEQFF.